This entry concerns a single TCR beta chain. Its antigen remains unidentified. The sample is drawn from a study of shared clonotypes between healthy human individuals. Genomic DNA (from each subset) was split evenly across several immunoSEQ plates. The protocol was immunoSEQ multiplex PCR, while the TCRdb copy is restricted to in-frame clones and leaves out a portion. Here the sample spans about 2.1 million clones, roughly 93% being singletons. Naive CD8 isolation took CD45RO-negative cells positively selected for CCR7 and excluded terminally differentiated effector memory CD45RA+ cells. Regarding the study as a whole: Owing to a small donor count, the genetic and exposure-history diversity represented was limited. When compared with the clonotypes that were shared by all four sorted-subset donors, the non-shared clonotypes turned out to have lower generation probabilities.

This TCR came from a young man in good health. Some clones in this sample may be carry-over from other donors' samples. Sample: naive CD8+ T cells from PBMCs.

The CDR3 nucleotides are TGTGCCAGTAGTATTCGGGGGACTAGCGGGATCTACAATGAGCAGTTCTTC. Residues: CASSIRGTSGIYNEQFF. The rearrangement uses TRBV19 and TRBJ2-1; the match to TRBD2 covers 13 bases. CDR1 is LNHDA, CDR2 SQIVND, per germline (reference sequence). The CDR3 consists of 17 residues. With 3 bases clipped from V and 3 bases from J, the junction kept 5 bases outside the gene matches.